Presented here are 12 T cell receptor beta chains from one specimen sequenced in a study of cytomegalovirus exposure and HLA in healthy donors. Use of 60 Vbeta and 13 Jbeta primers characterized the PCR. Assay used: immunoSEQ multiplex PCR; TCRdb lists only in-frame clones, some missing. The sample comprises about 150,000 clones, over 70% of which are singletons, and roughly 12% rests with the top ten. The sample taken for sequencing was PBMCs. Every receptor here comes from a man aged 30 to 45 in good health and CMV-seropositive.

Here the CDR3 DNA reads TGCAGCGGGGGGGGGACTAGCGGCCGCAATGAGCAGTTCTTC. Translated, it gives CSGGGTSGRNEQFF. This chain joins TRBV29-1 and TRBJ2-1; 11 bases fit TRBD2. Germline CDR1 SQVTM, CDR2 ANQGSEA. CDR3 length equals 14 residues. J gave up 6 bases and V 7 bases, and 8 bases lay outside the gene matches.

This clone has only one observation. The chain joins TRBV5-1 to TRBJ2-3; 8 bases map to TRBD2. The germline CDR1 and CDR2 sequences are SGHRS and YFSETQ. Losses at the gene ends were 9 bases for V and 4 bases for J; bases not matched to a gene: 10. This CDR3 has 14 amino acids. The CDR3 spells CATSRGGKSDTQYF. CDR3 DNA sequence: TGCGCCACCTCCCGGGGGGGTAAATCAGATACGCAGTATTTT.

V and J are TRBV13 and TRBJ1-1; no clear D gene. V lost 5 bases, J lost 0 bases, and 10 bases lay in between. Germline values: CDR1 PRHDT, CDR2 FYEKMQ (reference sequence). This CDR3 has 14 residues. In DNA, the CDR3 is TGTGCCAGCAGCCACGGAGGTATGAACACTGAAGCTTTCTTT. Its translation is CASSHGGMNTEAFF.

This clone was seen a few times. This chain connects TRBV19 to TRBJ1-1; possibly TRBD1 for D (5 bases). The ends were cut back, 5 bases at V and 0 bases at J, with 16 bases in the middle. The CDR3 is made up of 16 amino acids. Germline V CDR1 and CDR2: LNHDA, SQIVND (reference sequence). CDR3 bases: TGTGCCAGTAGTCCAGGGCCGGGTACTATGAACACTGAAGCTTTCTTT. Protein: CASSPGPGTMNTEAFF.

The V gene is TRBV4-2, the J gene TRBJ1-2, with 8 bases lining up with TRBD1. CDR1 and CDR2 (germline): LGHNA, YNFKEQ. This CDR3 has 15 amino acids. The J segment lost 3 bases and the V segment lost 1 base, leaving 4 bases of the junction unmatched. The CDR3: CASSQVAGGDYGYTF. The DNA for the CDR3 is TGTGCCAGCAGCCAAGTTGCAGGGGGCGACTATGGCTACACCTTC.

V usage is TRBV9 and J usage is TRBJ2-7; possible D gene TRBD1, 7 bases. CDR3 size: 15 residues. CDR1 is SGDLS and CDR2 is YYNGEE in the germline V gene. V was clipped by 2 bases and J by 1 base, with 13 bases between them. Here the CDR3 reads CASSVGGQLSYEQYF. The DNA for the CDR3 is TGTGCCAGCAGCGTGGGGGGACAGTTATCCTACGAGCAGTACTTC.

The V gene is TRBV6-5, the J gene TRBJ2-3; perhaps TRBD1 as D (6 bases). V was pared by 6 bases and J by 6 bases, with 13 bases between. The CDR3 has 13 amino acids. Per the germline V gene, CDR1 is MNHEY and CDR2 is SVGAGI. Written as DNA, the CDR3 is TGTGCCAGCAGGAGAGCAGGGGTGGATACGCAGTATTTT. Residues: CASRRAGVDTQYF.

The gene calls are TRBV5-1 and TRBJ2-2; possibly TRBD1 for D (7 bases). There are 14 residues in the CDR3. Germline CDR1 and CDR2: SGHRS and YFSETQ. The germline V and J ends were trimmed by 5 bases and 4 bases, with 12 bases remaining between them. The CDR3 DNA sequence: TGCGCCAGCAGGCGGGGACAGATCACCGGGGAGCTGTTTTTT. Amino acid sequence: CASRRGQITGELFF.

This chain joins TRBV28 and TRBJ1-1; D perhaps matches TRBD1 (6 bases). Trimming cost V 1 base and J 1 base, with 10 bases left between them. This CDR3 region has 15 residues. Germline CDR1 MDHEN, CDR2 SYDVKM. The CDR3 sequence is CASSLFDRKNTEAFF. Here the CDR3 DNA reads TGTGCCAGCAGTTTATTTGACAGGAAGAACACTGAAGCTTTCTTT.

The chain uses TRBV7-3 and TRBJ2-1; D possibly corresponds to TRBD2 (5 bases). Per the germline V gene, CDR1 is SGHTA and CDR2 is FQGTGA. Between the trimmed V and J ends, which lost 5 bases and 5 bases, there was a span of 13 bases. This CDR3 has 14 residues. The CDR3 region has the DNA TGTGCCAGCAGCCAGCCAAGCGGAAACAATGAGCAGTTCTTC. Its translation: CASSQPSGNNEQFF.

This clone was seen a single time. This chain connects TRBV4-1 to TRBJ1-2, with a possible D match to TRBD1 (5 bases). V dropped 1 base and J dropped 0 bases, with 15 bases sitting between them. Germline assignment: CDR1 MGHRA and CDR2 YSYEKL. This CDR3 spans 17 amino acids. CDR3 amino acids: CASSQAGQFRSNYGYTF. The DNA for the CDR3 is TGCGCCAGCAGCCAAGCAGGACAATTCCGTTCTAACTATGGCTACACCTTC.

V and J are TRBV4-1 and TRBJ1-5; maybe TRBD1 (6 bases). CDR1 MGHRA and CDR2 YSYEKL come from the germline V gene. Trimming pared 7 bases from V and 0 bases from J, leaving 22 bases between. This CDR3 has 18 amino acids. CDR3 sequence (DNA): TGCGCCAGCAAGCTAAGGGAGGGGGGGGAGTATAGCAATCAGCCCCAGCATTTT. Translated, it gives CASKLREGGEYSNQPQHF.